This entry lists 20 T cell receptor beta chains sequenced from one sample in a study of T cells after posttransplantation cyclophosphamide. The repertoire was sequenced with immunoSEQ multiplex PCR; TCRdb's copy has only in-frame clones and lacks some. The sample includes 18,000 or so clones, less than 85% of them seen just once. Sequenced material: memory CD4+ T cells sorted from blood. The receptors derive from a man aged 25 to 45 in good health and a related stem cell transplant donor.

J is TRBJ1-1 and V is TRBV6-6; maybe TRBD1 (5 bases). The CDR3 contains 13 residues. Germline loops: CDR1 MNHNY, CDR2 SVGAGI (reference sequence). Trimming cost V 2 bases and J 10 bases, with 14 bases left between them. The CDR3 loop is CASSYPGGQGAFF. The CDR3 DNA reads as TGTGCCAGCAGTTACCCCGGAGGGCAGGGAGCTTTCTTT.

There are a few counts of this clone. This chain connects TRBV7-9 to TRBJ2-2; D possibly corresponds to TRBD2 (7 bases). The CDR3 runs to 15 residues. CDR1 SEHNR and CDR2 FQNEAQ come from the germline V gene (reference sequence). This chain's CDR3 is CAPGGRTANTGELFF. In nucleotides, the CDR3 is TGTGCTCCCGGGGGGCGGACAGCCAACACCGGGGAGCTGTTTTTT.

This chain joins TRBV5-4 and TRBJ1-6; 7 bases are shared with TRBD1. Trimming at V came to 6 bases and at J to 6 bases, leaving 12 bases not matched to a gene. The CDR3 has 16 amino acids. Germline-derived CDR1 and CDR2 are SGHNT and YYREEE (reference sequence). The CDR3 reads CASIDDREPLNSPLHF. In DNA form, the CDR3 reads TGTGCCAGCATCGATGACAGGGAGCCTCTTAATTCACCCCTCCACTTT.

The CDR3 DNA is TGCGCCAGCACCCGGGAGGGGGGGTCCTACAATGAGCAGTTCTTC. It codes for CASTREGGSYNEQFF. The chain is built from TRBV5-1 and TRBJ2-1, with TRBD2 matching over 8 bases. The V gene's germline CDR1 is SGHRS and CDR2 YFSETQ. The CDR3 extends over 15 amino acids. The V gene end was trimmed by 6 bases and the J gene end by 1 base; junction bases not matched to a gene: 6.

This clone was seen more than once but under ten times. This chain uses TRBV5-4 with TRBJ2-7, with TRBD1 as a possible D gene (5 bases). Trimming stripped 7 bases from V and 2 bases from J, with 13 bases between. Germline CDR1 is SGHNT and CDR2 is YYREEE (reference sequence). The CDR3 has 13 residues. The CDR3: CASSRVGAYEQYF. The DNA of the CDR3 is TGTGCCAGCTCTAGAGTAGGGGCCTACGAGCAGTACTTC.

This clone was picked up a small number of times. DNA for the CDR3: TGTGCCAGCAGCTTGTGGAGGGGAAGCGACACCGGGGAGCTGTTTTTT. It is translated as CASSLWRGSDTGELFF. This chain links TRBV5-4 with TRBJ2-2; possible D gene TRBD2, 6 bases. Per germline, CDR1 SGHNT and CDR2 YYREEE (reference sequence). This CDR3 contains 16 residues. V was shortened by 1 base and J by 3 bases, with 13 bases between the two germline ends.

The CDR3 DNA reads as TGCAGCGTTGCAGGGACAGGCCGAAATTCACCCCTCCACTTT. It codes for CSVAGTGRNSPLHF. The V gene is TRBV29-1, the J gene TRBJ1-6; 8 bases align to TRBD1. This CDR3 region has 14 residues. The V gene end was trimmed by 4 bases and the J gene end by 7 bases; junction bases not matched to a gene: 6. The germline V gene encodes CDR1 SQVTM and CDR2 ANQGSEA.

The chain has TRBV11-1 and TRBJ2-1, with D uncertain. CDR3 length equals 15 residues. Looked up from germline, CDR1 is SGHAT and CDR2 is FQDESV (reference sequence). V lost 1 base to trimming and J lost 8 bases, with 15 bases between them. Written as DNA, the CDR3 is TGTGCCAGCAGCTTAGATCCCCGCTCGAGTGATGAGCAGTTCTTC. Its translation is CASSLDPRSSDEQFF. Full variable domain (outside the CDR3, taken from reference TRBV11-1 and TRBJ2-1): EAEVAQSPRYKITEKSQAVAFWCDPISGHATLYWYRQILGQGPELLVQFQDESVVDDSQLPKDRFSAERLKGVDSTLKIQPAELGDSAMYLCASSLDPRSSDEQFFGPGTRLTVL.

Concerning this clone: One end of the junction does not line up with germline, which may come from a read error. This chain connects TRBV20-1 to TRBJ1-4; 9 nucleotides match TRBD1. Germline V CDR1 and CDR2: DFQATT, SNEGSKA (reference sequence). This CDR3 contains 8 residues. For the CDR3, the DNA is TGCAGTGCTGGGGACAGGGAGTTT. Protein: CSAGDREF.

The rearrangement links TRBV5-4 to TRBJ1-4; no reliable D call. In germline, CDR1 is SGHNT, CDR2 YYREEE (reference sequence). This CDR3 has 12 residues. V dropped 2 bases and J dropped 8 bases, with 7 bases sitting between them. In DNA form, the CDR3 reads TGTGCCAGCAGCTTTTATCGGGAAAAACTGTTTTTT. Amino acids: CASSFYREKLFF.

The chain is built from TRBV28 and TRBJ1-2; a weak D match, TRBD1 (5 bases). The germline V gene encodes CDR1 MDHEN and CDR2 SYDVKM. This CDR3 contains 14 residues. The V end was cut by 1 base, the J end by 8 bases, with 14 bases between. DNA of the CDR3: TGTGCCAGCAGTTTATCGGGACTATCACCAGGCTACACCTTC. This encodes CASSLSGLSPGYTF.

The chain joins TRBV5-1 to TRBJ1-6; 7 nucleotides align to TRBD1. V dropped 3 bases and J dropped 6; count of bases not matched to a gene: 9. Germline CDR1 SGHRS, CDR2 YFSETQ. This CDR3 is 16 amino acids long. The CDR3 loop reads CASSWGDRVGNSPLHF. CDR3 bases: TGCGCCAGCAGCTGGGGCGACAGGGTTGGTAATTCACCCCTCCACTTT.

The chain employs TRBV19 and TRBJ1-2; D call uncertain. Germline CDR1 is LNHDA and CDR2 is SQIVND (reference sequence). The V end was cut by 4 bases, the J end by 0 bases, with 9 bases between. CDR3 size: 14 residues. CDR3 in amino acids: CASSSGISNYGYTF. The DNA for the CDR3 is TGTGCCAGTAGTAGCGGGATCTCTAACTATGGCTACACCTTC.

The chain recombines TRBV7-5 with TRBJ2-7; TRBD2, the D gene given by the table, was not confirmed from the DNA. TRBV7-5 is given as a pseudogene. The CDR3 runs to 15 residues. CDR3 residues: CARSLQYDFHYEQYF. The CDR3 region has the DNA TGTGCCAGAAGCTTACAGTATGACTTTCACTACGAGCAGTACTTC.

The gene calls are TRBV2 and TRBJ1-5, with 7 bases lining up with TRBD1. CDR1 is SNHLY, CDR2 FYNNEI, per germline. V was pared by 7 bases and J by 6 bases, with 9 bases of the junction left unmatched. The CDR3 has 14 amino acids. The CDR3 DNA sequence: TGTGCCAGCAACCCGACAGGGATAAGTCAGCCCCAGCATTTT. Its protein product is CASNPTGISQPQHF.

The V call is TRBV21-1, the J call TRBJ2-3; TRBD2, the D gene given by the table, was not confirmed from the DNA. TRBV21-1 is termed a pseudogene. CDR3 length: 15 residues. The CDR3 nucleotides read TGTGCCAGCAGCCTCGCGCGGGGGGACACAGATACGCAGTATTTT. This gives the protein CASSLARGDTDTQYF.

This chain connects TRBV19 to TRBJ2-2, with 7 bases matching TRBD1. The J segment lost 2 bases and the V segment lost 8 bases, leaving 2 bases of the junction unmatched. Per germline, CDR1 LNHDA and CDR2 SQIVND (reference sequence). There are 13 residues in the CDR3. CDR3 region: CASWDSNTGELFF. DNA of the CDR3: TGTGCCAGTTGGGACAGTAACACCGGGGAGCTGTTTTTT.

This clone was recorded a few times. The rearrangement uses TRBV2 and TRBJ1-1; D is possibly TRBD1 (5 bases). Germline CDR1 is SNHLY and CDR2 is FYNNEI. Trimming cost V 6 bases and J 1 base, with 9 bases left between them. The CDR3 is 13 amino acids. DNA for the CDR3: TGTGCCAGCAGGACAGACGCGAACACTGAAGCTTTCTTT. This translates into CASRTDANTEAFF.

The V gene is TRBV19, the J gene TRBJ1-1; D uncertain. V lost 1 base and J 0 bases, leaving 9 bases between the germline ends. The germline V gene has CDR1 LNHDA and CDR2 SQIVND (reference sequence). This CDR3 is built from 15 residues. The CDR3 reads CASSIGGVLNTEAFF. DNA of the CDR3: TGTGCCAGTAGTATAGGCGGGGTGCTGAACACTGAAGCTTTCTTT.

The genes are TRBV15 and TRBJ2-1; weak D call: TRBD2 (5 bases). V was trimmed by 3 bases and J by 2 bases, leaving 14 bases between them. The CDR3 spans 16 residues. The germline V gene encodes CDR1 LNHNV and CDR2 YYDKDF (reference sequence). The CDR3 loop is CATSSGDTRAYNEQFF. The CDR3 region has the DNA TGTGCCACCAGCAGCGGGGATACAAGGGCCTACAATGAGCAGTTCTTC. The whole variable domain, filled in from reference TRBV15 and TRBJ2-1, reads DAMVIQNPRYQVTQFGKPVTLSCSQTLNHNVMYWYQQKSSQAPKLLFHYYDKDFNNEADTPDNFQSRRPNTSFCFLDIRSPGLGDTAMYLCATSSGDTRAYNEQFFGPGTRLTVL.